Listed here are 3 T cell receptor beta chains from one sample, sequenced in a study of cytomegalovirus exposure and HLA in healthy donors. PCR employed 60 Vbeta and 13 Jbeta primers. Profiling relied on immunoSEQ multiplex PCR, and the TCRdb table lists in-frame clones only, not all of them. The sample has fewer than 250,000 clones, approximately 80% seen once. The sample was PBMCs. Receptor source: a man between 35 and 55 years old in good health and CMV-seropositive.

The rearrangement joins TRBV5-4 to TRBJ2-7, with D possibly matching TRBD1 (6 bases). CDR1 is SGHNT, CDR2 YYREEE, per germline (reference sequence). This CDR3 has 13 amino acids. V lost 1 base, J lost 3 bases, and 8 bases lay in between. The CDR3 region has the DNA TGTGCCAGCAGCTTGCGAGGGGGCTACGAGCAGTACTTC. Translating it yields CASSLRGGYEQYF.

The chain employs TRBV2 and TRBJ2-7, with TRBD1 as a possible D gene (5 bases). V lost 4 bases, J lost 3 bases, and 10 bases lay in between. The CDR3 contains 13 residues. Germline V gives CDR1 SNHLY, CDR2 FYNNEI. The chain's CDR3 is CASSGQSFYEQYF. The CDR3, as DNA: TGTGCCAGCAGTGGACAGTCCTTCTACGAGCAGTACTTC.

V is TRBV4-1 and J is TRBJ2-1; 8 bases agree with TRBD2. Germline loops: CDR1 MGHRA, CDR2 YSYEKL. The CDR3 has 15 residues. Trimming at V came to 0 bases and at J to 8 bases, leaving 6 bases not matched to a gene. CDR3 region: CASSQEGRGGDEQFF. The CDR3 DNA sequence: TGCGCCAGCAGCCAAGAAGGTCGGGGGGGCGATGAGCAGTTCTTC.